This T cell receptor beta chain appears in the sequencing data of a study of human T cells and chemical hapten exposure. Across the study: Minor pooled library volume differences mainly drove per-sample TCR yield variation.

As for time point: healthy volunteer bleed at 2 weeks. It was unfractionated whole blood from which total RNA was extracted. Germline CDR1 PRHDT, CDR2 FYEKMQ (reference sequence). CDR3 length: 13 amino acids. V lost 8 bases, J lost 3 bases, and 5 bases stayed unmatched. Study findings and constraints: High-frequency TCRs, those above 1 in 1000, stayed the same after DPC sensitization.

This clonotype appeared a few times. Its antigen is still unknown. The authors' processing: Sample-level TCR yields exhibited a median of about 96,000, with a range of about 20,000 to 700,000. From the RACE reads, TCRdb called clonotypes with MiXCR, one entry per CDR3 protein. It is TCRdb's table, rather than the study itself, that gives the V and J calls and clone size. The sample lists roughly 120,000 distinct CDR3 sequences; approximately 10% were seen once. This chain uses TRBV13 with TRBJ2-7; TRBD1 agrees at 9 bases. The sample taken for sequencing was whole blood. This receptor was obtained from a male donor in good health. Some clones in this sample may be carry-over from other donors' samples. DNA for the CDR3: TGTGCCAGCGGGGACAGGGAGAACTACGAGCAGTACTTC. This sequence encodes CASGDRENYEQYF.